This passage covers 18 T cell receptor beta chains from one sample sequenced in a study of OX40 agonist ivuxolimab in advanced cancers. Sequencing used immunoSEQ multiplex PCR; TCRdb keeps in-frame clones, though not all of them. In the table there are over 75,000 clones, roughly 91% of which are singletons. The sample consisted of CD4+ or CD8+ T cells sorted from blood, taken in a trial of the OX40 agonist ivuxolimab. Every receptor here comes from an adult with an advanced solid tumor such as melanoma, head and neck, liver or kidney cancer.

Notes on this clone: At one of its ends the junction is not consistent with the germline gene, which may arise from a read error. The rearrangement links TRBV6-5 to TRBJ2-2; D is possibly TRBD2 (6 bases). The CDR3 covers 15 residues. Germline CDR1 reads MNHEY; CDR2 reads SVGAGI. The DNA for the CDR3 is TGTGCCAGCAGTTTCGGGAGAGGAGTCACCGGGGAACTGTTTTTT. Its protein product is CASSFGRGVTGELFF.

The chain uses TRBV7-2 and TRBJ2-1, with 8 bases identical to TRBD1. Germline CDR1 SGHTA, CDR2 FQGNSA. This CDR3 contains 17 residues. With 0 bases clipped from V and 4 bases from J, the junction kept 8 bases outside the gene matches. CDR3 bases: TGTGCCAGCAGCTTAGCTGTGTGGCAGGGGGCATACAATGAGCAGTTCTTC. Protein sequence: CASSLAVWQGAYNEQFF.

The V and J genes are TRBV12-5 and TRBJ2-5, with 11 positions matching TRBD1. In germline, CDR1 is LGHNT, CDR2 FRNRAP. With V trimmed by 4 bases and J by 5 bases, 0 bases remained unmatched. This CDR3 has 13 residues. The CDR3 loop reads CASGWDRGETQYF. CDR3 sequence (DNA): TGTGCTAGTGGTTGGGACAGGGGGGAGACCCAGTACTTC.

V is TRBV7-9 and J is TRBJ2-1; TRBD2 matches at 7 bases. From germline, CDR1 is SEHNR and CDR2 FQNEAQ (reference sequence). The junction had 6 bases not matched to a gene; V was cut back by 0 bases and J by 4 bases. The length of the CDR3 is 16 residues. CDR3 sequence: CASSLAVLAEYNEQFF. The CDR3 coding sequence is TGTGCCAGCAGCTTAGCGGTCCTAGCGGAGTACAATGAGCAGTTCTTC.

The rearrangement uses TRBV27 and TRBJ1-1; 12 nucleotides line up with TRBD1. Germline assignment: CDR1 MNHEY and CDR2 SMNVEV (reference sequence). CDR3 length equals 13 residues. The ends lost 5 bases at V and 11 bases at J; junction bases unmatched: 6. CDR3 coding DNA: TGTGCCAGCAGTCCGGGACAGGGGGCTAGGGCTTTCTTT. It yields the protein CASSPGQGARAFF.

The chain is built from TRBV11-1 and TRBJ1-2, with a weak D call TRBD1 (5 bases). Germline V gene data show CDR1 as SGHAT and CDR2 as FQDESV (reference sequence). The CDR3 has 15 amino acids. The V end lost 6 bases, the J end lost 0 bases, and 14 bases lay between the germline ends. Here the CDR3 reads CASSSSGHTNYGYTF. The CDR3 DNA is TGTGCCAGCAGTTCCTCCGGACATACTAACTATGGCTACACCTTC.

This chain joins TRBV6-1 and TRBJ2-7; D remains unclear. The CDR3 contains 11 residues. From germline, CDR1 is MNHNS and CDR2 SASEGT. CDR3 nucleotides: TGTTCCACTACGGATGCCTACGAGCAGTACTTC. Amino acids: CSTTDAYEQYF.

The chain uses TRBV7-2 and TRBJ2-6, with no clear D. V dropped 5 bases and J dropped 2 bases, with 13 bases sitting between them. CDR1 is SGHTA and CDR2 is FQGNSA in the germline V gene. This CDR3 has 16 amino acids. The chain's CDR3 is CASSPLREAGANVLTF. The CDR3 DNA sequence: TGTGCCAGCAGCCCTCTTCGAGAAGCTGGGGCCAACGTCCTGACTTTC.

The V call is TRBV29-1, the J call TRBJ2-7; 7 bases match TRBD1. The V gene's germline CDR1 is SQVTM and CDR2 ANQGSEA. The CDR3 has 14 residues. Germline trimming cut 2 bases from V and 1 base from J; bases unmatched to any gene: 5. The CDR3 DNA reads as TGCAGCGTTGAAACAGGGGTCGGTTCCTACGAGCAGTACTTC. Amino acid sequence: CSVETGVGSYEQYF.

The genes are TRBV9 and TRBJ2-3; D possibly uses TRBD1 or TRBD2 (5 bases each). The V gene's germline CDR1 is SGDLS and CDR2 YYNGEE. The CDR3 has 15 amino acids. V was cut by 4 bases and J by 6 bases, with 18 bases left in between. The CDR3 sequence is CASSPRDGREDTQYF. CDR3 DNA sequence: TGTGCCAGCAGCCCCCGAGATGGCAGGGAGGATACGCAGTATTTT.

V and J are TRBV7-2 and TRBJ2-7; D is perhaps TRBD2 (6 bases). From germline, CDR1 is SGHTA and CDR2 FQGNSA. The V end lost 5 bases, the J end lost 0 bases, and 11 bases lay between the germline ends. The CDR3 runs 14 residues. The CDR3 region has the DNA TGTGCCAGCAGCGTCTTGGAGGGCTCCTACGAGCAGTACTTC. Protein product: CASSVLEGSYEQYF.

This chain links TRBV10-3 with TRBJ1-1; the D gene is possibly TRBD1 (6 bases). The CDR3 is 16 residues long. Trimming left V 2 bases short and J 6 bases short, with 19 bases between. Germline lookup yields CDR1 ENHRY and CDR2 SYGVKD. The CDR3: CAISENGGRGSPEAFF. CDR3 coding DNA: TGTGCCATCAGTGAGAATGGGGGGCGGGGAAGCCCTGAAGCTTTCTTT.

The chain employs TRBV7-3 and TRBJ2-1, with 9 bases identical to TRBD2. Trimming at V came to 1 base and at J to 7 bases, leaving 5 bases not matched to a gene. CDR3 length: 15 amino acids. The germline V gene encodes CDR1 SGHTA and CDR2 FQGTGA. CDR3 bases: TGTGCCAGCAGCTTAAGTAGCGGGAGTGATAATGAGCAGTTCTTC. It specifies CASSLSSGSDNEQFF.

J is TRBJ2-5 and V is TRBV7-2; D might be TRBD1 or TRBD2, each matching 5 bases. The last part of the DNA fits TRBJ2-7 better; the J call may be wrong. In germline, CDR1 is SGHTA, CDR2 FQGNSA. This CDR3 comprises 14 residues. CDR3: CASSIPGPTYEQYF. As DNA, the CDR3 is TGTGCCAGCAGCATCCCGGGACCGACCTACGAGCAGTACTTC.

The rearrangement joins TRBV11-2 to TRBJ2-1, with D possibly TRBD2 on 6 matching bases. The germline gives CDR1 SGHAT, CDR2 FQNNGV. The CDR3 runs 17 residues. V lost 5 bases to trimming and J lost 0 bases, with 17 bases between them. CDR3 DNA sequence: TGTGCCAGCAGCCGTCGGGGGACGTCCGACTCCTACAATGAGCAGTTCTTC. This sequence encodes CASSRRGTSDSYNEQFF.

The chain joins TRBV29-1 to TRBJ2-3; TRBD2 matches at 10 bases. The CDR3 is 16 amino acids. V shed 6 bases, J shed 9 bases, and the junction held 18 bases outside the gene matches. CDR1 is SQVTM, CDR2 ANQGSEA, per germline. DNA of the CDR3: TGCAGCGTGCCAAGCGGGGGAGCGAGCGGGAGGGGCACGCAGTATTTT. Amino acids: CSVPSGGASGRGTQYF.

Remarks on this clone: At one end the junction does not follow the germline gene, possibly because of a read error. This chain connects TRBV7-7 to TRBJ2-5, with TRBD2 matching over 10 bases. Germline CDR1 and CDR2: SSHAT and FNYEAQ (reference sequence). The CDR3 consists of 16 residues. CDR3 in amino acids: CASSFQAGGLIETQYF. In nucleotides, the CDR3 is TGTGCTAGCAGCTTCCAAGCGGGAGGGCTGATCGAGACCCAGTACTTC.

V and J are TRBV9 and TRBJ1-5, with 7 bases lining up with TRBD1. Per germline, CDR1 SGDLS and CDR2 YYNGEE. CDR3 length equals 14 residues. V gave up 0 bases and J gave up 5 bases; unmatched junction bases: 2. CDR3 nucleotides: TGTGCCAGCAGCGTAGCTACAGGGGATCAGCCCCAGCATTTT. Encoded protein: CASSVATGDQPQHF.